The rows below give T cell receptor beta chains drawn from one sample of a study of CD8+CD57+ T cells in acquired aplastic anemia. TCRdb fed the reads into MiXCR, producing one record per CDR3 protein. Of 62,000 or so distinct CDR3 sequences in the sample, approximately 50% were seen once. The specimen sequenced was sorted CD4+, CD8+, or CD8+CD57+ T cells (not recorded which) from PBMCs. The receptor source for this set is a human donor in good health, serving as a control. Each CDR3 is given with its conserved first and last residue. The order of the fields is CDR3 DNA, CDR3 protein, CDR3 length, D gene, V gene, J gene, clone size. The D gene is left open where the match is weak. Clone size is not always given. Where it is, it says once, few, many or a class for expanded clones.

TGTGCCAGCAGAAAAAGCGGGGAGAGCACAGATACGCAGTATTTT,CASRKSGESTDTQYF,15,TRBD2,TRBV6-1,TRBJ2-3,many
TGCAGTGCTCCCATTAGGGCCCGTTATGAAGATACGCAGTATTTT,CSAPIRARYEDTQYF,15,-,TRBV20-1,TRBJ2-3,-
TGTGCCAGCAGCTTAGGCGGGCCCTACGAGCAGTACTTC,CASSLGGPYEQYF,13,-,TRBV7-8,TRBJ2-7,few
TGTGCCAGCAGTCCCCGGACAGGGAAAATCGGGCAGTACTTC,CASSPRTGKIGQYF,14,TRBD1,TRBV7-9,TRBJ2-7,many
TGTGCCACCAGCAGGGGTGCGGGACAGACCCTCAATGAGCAGTTCTTC,CATSRGAGQTLNEQFF,16,-,TRBV15,TRBJ2-1,-
TGCGCCAGCAGCCAAGAAACGCTAGCGGGAAACACCGGGGAGCTGTTTTTT,CASSQETLAGNTGELFF,17,TRBD2,TRBV4-1,TRBJ2-2,many
TGCGCCAGCAGTGATTTAGTTAGGGAACCCTATGGCTACACCTTC,CASSDLVREPYGYTF,15,-,TRBV10-2,TRBJ1-2,many
TGCGCCAGCAGCTTATTAGTGGACGGAGCAAATCAGCCCCAGCATTTT,CASSLLVDGANQPQHF,16,-,TRBV4-1,TRBJ1-5,many
TGTGCCAGCAGCGTCGACTTCGGCAATCAGCCCCAGCATTTT,CASSVDFGNQPQHF,14,-,TRBV9,TRBJ1-5,-
TGTGCCAGCAGCGGTGGCAACTCCTACGAGCAGTACTTC,CASSGGNSYEQYF,13,-,TRBV2,TRBJ2-7,many
TGCGCCAGCAGGCAACAGGGAAGAACTGAAGCTTTCTTT,CASRQQGRTEAFF,13,-,TRBV5-1,TRBJ1-1,many
TGTGCCAGCAGCTCAGGGGGAAGCGAGACCCAGTACTTC,CASSSGGSETQYF,13,TRBD1,TRBV7-9,TRBJ2-5,-
TGTGCCAGCAGTGACCTAGCGGGAGGCGGGAATGAGCAGTTCTTC,CASSDLAGGGNEQFF,15,TRBD2,TRBV6-4,TRBJ2-1,many
TGCAGCGTTGTGTTCCCGAACACCGGGGAGCTGTTTTTT,CSVVFPNTGELFF,13,-,TRBV29-1,TRBJ2-2,few
TGTGCCAGCAGCGCCGGGACTAGCGGAATAGATACGCAGTATTTT,CASSAGTSGIDTQYF,15,TRBD2,TRBV9,TRBJ2-3,-
TGCAGTGCTACTGATTCCGGGGATCAGCCCCAGCATTTT,CSATDSGDQPQHF,13,-,TRBV20-1,TRBJ1-5,many
TGTGCCAGCAGCCCAGGGAATAATTCACCCCTCCACTTT,CASSPGNNSPLHF,13,-,TRBV7-2,TRBJ1-6,few
TGTGCCAGCAGTGGGACAGGAGATAATCTCAACACCGGGGAGCTGTTTTTT,CASSGTGDNLNTGELFF,17,TRBD1,TRBV27,TRBJ2-2,-
TGTGCCACCAGTGATTTCTACGTAGGGGCTGAGACAGATACGCAGTATTTT,CATSDFYVGAETDTQYF,17,-,TRBV24-1,TRBJ2-3,-
TGTGCCAGCCGAACGGAAATCGGTCAGCCCCAGCATTTT,CASRTEIGQPQHF,13,-,TRBV19,TRBJ1-5,-
TGTGCCAGCAGTGAAGGTGGCAGGGGTCTTACGCCCCAGCATTTT,CASSEGGRGLTPQHF,15,-,TRBV25-1,TRBJ1-5,few
TGTGCCAGCAGTGTTGGGGGTGGGGAGCAGTACTTC,CASSVGGGEQYF,12,-,TRBV2,TRBJ2-7,-
TGCAGTGCTAGAGATGAGGGCCGTTCCTACGAGCAGTACTTC,CSARDEGRSYEQYF,14,-,TRBV20-1,TRBJ2-7,-
TGCGCCAGCAGGGGCCTAGCGGGGAGCACAGATACGCAGTATTTT,CASRGLAGSTDTQYF,15,TRBD2,TRBV5-1,TRBJ2-3,many
TGTGCCAGCAGTTTATCCGTCAGCCCACAATACGAGCAGTACTTC,CASSLSVSPQYEQYF,15,-,TRBV27,TRBJ2-7,many
TGCGCCAGCAGTTCGGGCGGAGGCTCCTACAATGAGCAGTTCTTC,CASSSGGGSYNEQFF,15,-,TRBV9,TRBJ2-1,few
TGTGCCACCAGCAGCGGGGATCAGCCCCAGCATTTT,CATSSGDQPQHF,12,-,TRBV15,TRBJ1-5,-
TGCAGTGCCCCCGACAGGGGAAACACCATATATTTT,CSAPDRGNTIYF,12,-,TRBV20-1,TRBJ1-3,many
TGTGCCAGCAGCTTAGATCAGGGGTACGAGCAGTACTTC,CASSLDQGYEQYF,13,-,TRBV7-6,TRBJ2-7,-
TGTGCCAGCAGCTTAGGAGTTGTACAGCCCGGCCGAGAGACCCAGTACTTC,CASSLGVVQPGRETQYF,17,-,TRBV7-9,TRBJ2-5,many
TGTGCCAGCAGCTTAAACGGACAGGAGAAAGCTTTCTTT,CASSLNGQEKAFF,13,TRBD1,TRBV7-9,TRBJ1-1,-
TGTGCCAGCAGCTTGAGGGGCACCTACAATGAGCAGTTCTTC,CASSLRGTYNEQFF,14,-,TRBV5-5,TRBJ2-1,many
TGTGCCAGTAGTTGGAGGCAGGGGCAGCCCCAGCATTTT,CASSWRQGQPQHF,13,-,TRBV19,TRBJ1-5,-
TGTGCCAGTAGTATTGATGAAGACCCCAACTATGGCTACACCTTC,CASSIDEDPNYGYTF,15,-,TRBV19,TRBJ1-2,-
TGTGCCTGGGCGGACTATCATCATGAGCAGTTCTTC,CAWADYHHEQFF,12,-,TRBV30,TRBJ2-1,many
TGTGCCAGCAGCTCGCAGGGCCACAATGAGCAGTTCTTC,CASSSQGHNEQFF,13,-,TRBV6-2/TRBV6-3,TRBJ2-1,-
TGTGCCAGCAGCTTACTGCCCGGCTCCTACAATGAGCAGTTCTTC,CASSLLPGSYNEQFF,15,-,TRBV7-6,TRBJ2-1,-
TGTGCCACCAGCAGAGACGTTGGAGGATTCTATGGCTACACCTTC,CATSRDVGGFYGYTF,15,-,TRBV15,TRBJ1-2,medium-sized
TGTGCCAGCAGCTTCGGGACTAGCACAGATACGCAGTATTTT,CASSFGTSTDTQYF,14,-,TRBV7-9,TRBJ2-3,-
TGCAGTGCTCCAACGATGGGATTCCCGGACGAGCAGTACTTC,CSAPTMGFPDEQYF,14,-,TRBV20-1,TRBJ2-7,-
TGTGCCAGCGGGCCGGGACAAGAGACCCAGTACTTC,CASGPGQETQYF,12,-,TRBV7-2,TRBJ2-5,-
TGTGCCACCAGCGGGCTAGACAGCATGAACACTGAAGCTTTCTTT,CATSGLDSMNTEAFF,15,-,TRBV15,TRBJ1-1,-
TGTGCCAGCAGTCTGGGGACAGGGACGCACGAGCAGTACTTC,CASSLGTGTHEQYF,14,TRBD1,TRBV12-3/TRBV12-4,TRBJ2-7,-
TGCAGTGCCCGCGACGCGAAGCGGGAGAACACTGAAGCTTTCTTT,CSARDAKRENTEAFF,15,-,TRBV20-1,TRBJ1-1,-
TGTGCCAGCAGTGATGGGGACAGGGGGGAAGATACGCAGTATTTT,CASSDGDRGEDTQYF,15,TRBD1,TRBV25-1,TRBJ2-3,-
TGTGCCAGTCGAGGGGGGATTCCGGGGGCTTACGAGCAGTACTTC,CASRGGIPGAYEQYF,15,-,TRBV19,TRBJ2-7,-
TGTGCCACCAGCATAGGACAGAGCACAGATACGCAGTATTTT,CATSIGQSTDTQYF,14,-,TRBV15,TRBJ2-3,-
TGTGCCAGCAAAAGGGTCTCGAATGCGGTGCAGTACTTC,CASKRVSNAVQYF,13,-,TRBV2,TRBJ2-7,-
TGTGCCATCTCCACACGAATGAACACTGAAGCTTTCTTT,CAISTRMNTEAFF,13,-,TRBV10-3,TRBJ1-1,few
TGTGCCAGCAGCCTAGCAGTAGGTCTCTACGAGCAGTACTTC,CASSLAVGLYEQYF,14,-,TRBV9,TRBJ2-7,few
TGCAGCGTGGCGACTAGCGGGGGCTACGAGCAGTACTTC,CSVATSGGYEQYF,13,TRBD2,TRBV29-1,TRBJ2-7,-